These 6 T cell receptor beta chains share one sample of origin, sequenced in a study of early T cells in non-severe SARS-CoV-2 infection. MiXCR was run by TCRdb on the 5' RACE reads, yielding one entry per CDR3 protein. The sample lists approximately 48,000 distinct CDR3 sequences, roughly 10% occurring once. The specimen was whole blood. The receptors originated from an adult who was a healthcare worker with PCR-confirmed SARS-CoV-2 infection or an uninfected control (not recorded which).

This clonotype showed up many times. The rearrangement uses TRBV29-1 and TRBJ2-1, with D perhaps matching TRBD2 (5 bases). The CDR3 runs 14 residues. CDR1 and CDR2 from the germline V gene are SQVTM and ANQGSEA. V was clipped by 4 bases and J by 7 bases, with 17 bases between them. The CDR3 nucleotides are TGCAGCGTTGGCCCCGGACTCCGGAGAAATGAGCAGTTCTTC. Its translation is CSVGPGLRRNEQFF.

This clonotype was seen at least ten times. The chain combines TRBV7-6 with TRBJ2-7; TRBD1 or TRBD2 may be the D gene (5 bases each). Looked up from germline, CDR1 is SGHVS and CDR2 is FNYEAQ. The V end was cut by 5 bases, the J end by 5 bases, with 25 bases between. This CDR3 is built from 17 residues. The CDR3 sequence is CASSPHQPGRSPHEQYF. CDR3 DNA: TGTGCCAGCAGCCCCCACCAACCGGGACGATCCCCCCACGAGCAGTACTTC.

Notes on this clonotype: A junction end diverges from the germline sequence, so it may reflect a read error. The chain carries TRBV7-7 and TRBJ2-5, with 12 nucleotides matching TRBD2. The CDR3 is 16 residues long. Germline CDR1 is SSHAT and CDR2 is FNYEAQ (reference sequence). The CDR3 sequence is CASSQVLAGGRETQYF. The CDR3 DNA sequence: TGTGCTAGCAGCCAAGTACTAGCGGGAGGCCGGGAGACCCAGTACTTC.

This clonotype was seen repeatedly, ten times or more. The chain couples TRBV28 to TRBJ2-7; TRBD1 aligns across 8 bases. This CDR3 is built from 14 residues. Unmatched junction bases numbered 5, after V lost 2 bases and J lost 5 bases. The germline V gene encodes CDR1 MDHEN and CDR2 SYDVKM. The CDR3 DNA reads TGTGCCAGCAGTTTACTCGGACAGGGTCACGAGCAGTACTTC. Protein product: CASSLLGQGHEQYF.

This clonotype has at least ten counts. The CDR3 DNA sequence: TGCAGTCCGCGACTAGCGGGACACTACGAGCAGTACTTC. Its protein is CSPRLAGHYEQYF. This chain connects TRBV20-1 to TRBJ2-7; 11 positions match TRBD2. Trimming at V came to 8 bases and at J to 3 bases, leaving 6 bases not matched to a gene. CDR3 length equals 13 residues. Germline V gene sequence: CDR1 DFQATT, CDR2 SNEGSKA (reference sequence).

This clonotype was counted between two and nine times. The chain carries TRBV6-2 or TRBV6-3 and TRBJ2-2, with 7 bases fitting TRBD2. V lost 0 bases to trimming and J lost 4 bases; unmatched junction nucleotides: 5. The CDR3 covers 16 residues. Germline loops: CDR1 MNHEY, CDR2 SVGEGT. The CDR3 sequence: CASSYSRTRATGELFF. DNA of the CDR3: TGTGCCAGCAGTTACTCTAGGACTAGGGCCACCGGGGAGCTGTTTTTT.